The T cell receptor (beta chain) described here comes from a study of shared clonotypes between healthy human individuals. Study context: Donors were a couple of women and a few men aged 18 to 49. General study findings and limits: The diversity represented, both genetic and in exposure history, was limited by few donors.

The germline V and J ends were trimmed by 4 bases and 0 bases, with 11 bases remaining between them. The CDR3 is made up of 15 amino acids. CDR1 and CDR2 from the germline V gene are SGHTA and FQGTGA. With respect to this clone: Antigen unknown.

TCRdb keeps only in-frame clones here, not all; method: immunoSEQ multiplex PCR. The table shows 560,000 or so clones, with about 95% occurring only once. Positive CCR7 selection of CD45RO-negative cells yielded the naive CD8 cells, and terminally differentiated effector memory CD45RA+ cells were excluded. The sequenced material came from naive CD8+ T cells sorted from blood. The clonotype comes from a woman aged 25 to 39 in good health. The V gene is TRBV7-3, the J gene TRBJ2-3; D ambiguous. The CDR3 loop reads CASSSAESSTDTQYF. In DNA form, the CDR3 reads TGTGCCAGCAGCTCCGCGGAGAGCAGCACAGATACGCAGTATTTT.